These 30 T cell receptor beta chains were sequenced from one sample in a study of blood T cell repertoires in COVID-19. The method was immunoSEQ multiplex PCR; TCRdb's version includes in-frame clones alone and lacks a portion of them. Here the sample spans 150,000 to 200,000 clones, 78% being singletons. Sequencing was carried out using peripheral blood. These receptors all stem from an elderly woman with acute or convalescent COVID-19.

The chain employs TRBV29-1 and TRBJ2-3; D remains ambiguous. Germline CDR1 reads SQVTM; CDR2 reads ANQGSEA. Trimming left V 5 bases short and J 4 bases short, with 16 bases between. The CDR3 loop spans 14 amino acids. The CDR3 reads CSVKAVEPSDTQYF. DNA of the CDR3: TGCAGCGTTAAGGCGGTGGAACCTTCAGATACGCAGTATTTT.

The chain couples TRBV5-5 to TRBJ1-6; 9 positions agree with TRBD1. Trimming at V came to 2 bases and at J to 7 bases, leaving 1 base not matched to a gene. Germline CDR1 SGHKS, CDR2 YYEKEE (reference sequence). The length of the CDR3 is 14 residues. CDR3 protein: CASSFGTGNSPLHF. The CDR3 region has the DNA TGTGCCAGCAGCTTTGGGACAGGGAATTCACCCCTCCACTTT. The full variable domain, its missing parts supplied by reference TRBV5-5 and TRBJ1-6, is DAGVTQSPTHLIKTRGQQVTLRCSPISGHKSVSWYQQVLGQGPQFIFQYYEKEERGRGNFPDRFSARQFPNYSSELNVNALLLGDSALYLCASSFGTGNSPLHFGNGTRLTVT.

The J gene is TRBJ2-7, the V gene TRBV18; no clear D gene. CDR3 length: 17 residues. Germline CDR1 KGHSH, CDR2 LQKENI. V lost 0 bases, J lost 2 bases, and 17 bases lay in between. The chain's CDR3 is CASSPPYTRLPPYEQYF. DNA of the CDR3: TGTGCCAGCTCACCACCGTATACTCGGTTACCCCCCTACGAGCAGTACTTC.

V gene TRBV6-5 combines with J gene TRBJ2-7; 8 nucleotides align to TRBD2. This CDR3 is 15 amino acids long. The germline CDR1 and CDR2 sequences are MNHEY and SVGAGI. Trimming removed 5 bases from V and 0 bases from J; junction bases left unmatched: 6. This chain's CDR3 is CASSPLSGNSYEQYF. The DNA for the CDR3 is TGTGCCAGCAGTCCGCTTAGCGGGAACTCCTACGAGCAGTACTTC.

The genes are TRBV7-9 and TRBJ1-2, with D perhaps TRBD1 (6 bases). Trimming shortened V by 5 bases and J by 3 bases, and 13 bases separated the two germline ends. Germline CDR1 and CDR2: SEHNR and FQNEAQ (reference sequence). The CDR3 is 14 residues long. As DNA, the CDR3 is TGTGCCAGCAGCCCGCAGGGGTTTGACTATGGCTACACCTTC. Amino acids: CASSPQGFDYGYTF.

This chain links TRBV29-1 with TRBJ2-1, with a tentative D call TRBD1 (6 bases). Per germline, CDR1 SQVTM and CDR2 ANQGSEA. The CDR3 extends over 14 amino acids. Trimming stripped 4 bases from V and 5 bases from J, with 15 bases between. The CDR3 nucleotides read TGCAGCGTTGTCGGTAACAGGGCGGACAATGAGCAGTTCTTC. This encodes CSVVGNRADNEQFF.

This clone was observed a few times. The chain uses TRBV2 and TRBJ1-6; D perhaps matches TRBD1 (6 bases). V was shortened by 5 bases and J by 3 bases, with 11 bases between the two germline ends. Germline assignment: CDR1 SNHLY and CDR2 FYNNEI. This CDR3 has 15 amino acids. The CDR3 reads CASSQTGNYNSPLHF. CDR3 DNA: TGTGCCAGCAGTCAGACAGGCAACTATAATTCACCCCTCCACTTT.

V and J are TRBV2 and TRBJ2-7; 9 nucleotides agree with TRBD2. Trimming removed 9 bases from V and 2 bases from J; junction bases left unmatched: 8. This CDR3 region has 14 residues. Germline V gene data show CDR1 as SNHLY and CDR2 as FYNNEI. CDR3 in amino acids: CASSRTSATYEQYF. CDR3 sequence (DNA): TGTGCCAGTAGCCGGACTAGCGCAACCTACGAGCAGTACTTC. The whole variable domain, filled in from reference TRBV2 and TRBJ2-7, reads EPEVTQTPSHQVTQMGQEVILRCVPISNHLYFYWYRQILGQKVEFLVSFYNNEISEKSEIFDDQFSVERPDGSNFTLKIRSTKLEDSAMYFCASSRTSATYEQYFGPGTRLTVT.

CDR3 coding DNA: TGCGCCAGCAGCTTGGATTCGCGGGGGATGACCAAAGAGACCCAGTACTTC. Its translation: CASSLDSRGMTKETQYF. The chain carries TRBV5-1 and TRBJ2-5; 7 bases agree with TRBD2. Germline CDR1 reads SGHRS; CDR2 reads YFSETQ. With V trimmed by 0 bases and J by 3 bases, 11 bases remained unmatched. This CDR3 has 17 residues.

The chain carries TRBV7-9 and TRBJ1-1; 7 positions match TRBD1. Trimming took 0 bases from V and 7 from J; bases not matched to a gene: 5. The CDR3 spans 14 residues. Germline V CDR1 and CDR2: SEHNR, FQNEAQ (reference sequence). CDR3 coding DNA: TGTGCCAGCAGCTTAGCCGACAGGGCCGGTGAAGCTTTCTTT. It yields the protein CASSLADRAGEAFF.

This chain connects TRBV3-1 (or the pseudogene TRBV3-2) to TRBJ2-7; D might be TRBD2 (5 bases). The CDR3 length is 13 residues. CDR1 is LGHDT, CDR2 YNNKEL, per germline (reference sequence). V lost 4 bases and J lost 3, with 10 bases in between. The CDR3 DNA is TGTGCCAGCAGCCCTCTAGGACTCTACGAGCAGTACTTC. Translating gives CASSPLGLYEQYF.

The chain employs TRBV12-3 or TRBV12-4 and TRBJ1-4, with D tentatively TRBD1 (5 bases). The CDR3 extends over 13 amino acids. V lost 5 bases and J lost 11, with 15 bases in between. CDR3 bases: TGTGCCAGCAGTCCCGGGGGACGTCGGAAACTGTTTTTT. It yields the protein CASSPGGRRKLFF.

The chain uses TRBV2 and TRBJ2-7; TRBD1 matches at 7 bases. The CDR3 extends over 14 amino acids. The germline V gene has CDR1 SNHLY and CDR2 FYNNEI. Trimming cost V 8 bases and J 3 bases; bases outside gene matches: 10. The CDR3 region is CASGGRDSIYEQYF. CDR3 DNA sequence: TGTGCCAGCGGAGGCCGGGACAGCATCTACGAGCAGTACTTC.

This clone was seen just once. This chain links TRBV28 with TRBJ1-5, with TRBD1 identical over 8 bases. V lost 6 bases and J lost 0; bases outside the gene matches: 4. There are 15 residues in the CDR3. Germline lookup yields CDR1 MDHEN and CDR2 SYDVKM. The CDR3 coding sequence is TGTGCCAGCAGGACGACAGGGGTTAGCAATCAGCCCCAGCATTTT. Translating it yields CASRTTGVSNQPQHF.

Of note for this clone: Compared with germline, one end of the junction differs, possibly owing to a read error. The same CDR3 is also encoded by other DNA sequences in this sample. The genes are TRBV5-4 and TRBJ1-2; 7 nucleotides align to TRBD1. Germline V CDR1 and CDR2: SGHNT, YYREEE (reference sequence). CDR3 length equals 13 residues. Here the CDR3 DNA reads TGTGCCAGTAGCTTGGCAGGGGGATATGGCTACACCTTC. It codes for CASSLAGGYGYTF.

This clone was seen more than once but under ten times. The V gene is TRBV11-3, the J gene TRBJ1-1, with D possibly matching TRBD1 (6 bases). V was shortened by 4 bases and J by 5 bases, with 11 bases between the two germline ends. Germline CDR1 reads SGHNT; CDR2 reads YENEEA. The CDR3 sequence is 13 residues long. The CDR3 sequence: CASSSGARTEAFF. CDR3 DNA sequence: TGTGCCAGCAGCTCAGGGGCGAGGACTGAAGCTTTCTTT.

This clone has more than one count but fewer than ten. In DNA, the CDR3 is TGTGCCTGGACTAGCGATAGTCGGTTGGCCAAAAACATTCAGTACTTC. This translates into CAWTSDSRLAKNIQYF. V is TRBV30 and J is TRBJ2-4, with D tentatively TRBD2 (6 bases). The CDR3 is made up of 16 amino acids. Trimming removed 4 bases at V and 1 base at J, with 17 bases between. Germline V CDR1 and CDR2: GTSNPN, SVGIG (reference sequence).

CDR3: CASSFLGRNYGYTF. In nucleotides, the CDR3 is TGTGCCAGCAGCTTCCTGGGCAGAAACTATGGCTACACCTTC. This chain connects TRBV7-2 to TRBJ1-2; D not certain. Germline-derived CDR1 and CDR2 are SGHTA and FQGNSA. Trimming removed 3 bases from V and 2 bases from J, with 10 bases in between. The CDR3 covers 14 residues. The full variable domain, with the rest looked up from reference TRBV7-2 and TRBJ1-2, is GAGVSQSPSNKVTEKGKDVELRCDPISGHTALYWYRQSLGQGLEFLIYFQGNSAPDKSGLPSDRFSAERTGGSVSTLTIQRTQQEDSAVYLCASSFLGRNYGYTFGSGTRLTVV.

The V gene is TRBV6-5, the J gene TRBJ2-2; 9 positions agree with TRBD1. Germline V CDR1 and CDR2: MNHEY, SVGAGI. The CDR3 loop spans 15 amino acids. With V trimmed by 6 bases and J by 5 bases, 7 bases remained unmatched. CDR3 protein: CASRPGTGRTGELFF. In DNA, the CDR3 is TGTGCCAGCAGGCCCGGGACAGGGAGGACCGGGGAGCTGTTTTTT.

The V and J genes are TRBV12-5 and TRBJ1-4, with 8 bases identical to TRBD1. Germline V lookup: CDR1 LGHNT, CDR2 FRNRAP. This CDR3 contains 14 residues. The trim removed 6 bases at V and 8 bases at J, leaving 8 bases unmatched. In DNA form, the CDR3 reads TGTGCTAGTGGAGAACAGGGGGTTGGGGAAAAACTGTTTTTT. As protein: CASGEQGVGEKLFF. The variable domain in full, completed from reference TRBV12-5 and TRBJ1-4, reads DARVTQTPRHKVTEMGQEVTMRCQPILGHNTVFWYRQTMMQGLELLAYFRNRAPLDDSGMPKDRFSAEMPDATLATLKIQPSEPRDSAVYFCASGEQGVGEKLFFGSGTQLSVL.

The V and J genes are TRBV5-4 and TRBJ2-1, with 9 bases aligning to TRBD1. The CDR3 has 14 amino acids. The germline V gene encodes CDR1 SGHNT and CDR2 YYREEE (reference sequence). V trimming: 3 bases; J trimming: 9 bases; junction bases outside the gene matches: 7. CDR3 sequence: CASSWRGQGGEQFF. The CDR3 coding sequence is TGTGCCAGCAGCTGGAGGGGACAGGGTGGTGAGCAGTTCTTC. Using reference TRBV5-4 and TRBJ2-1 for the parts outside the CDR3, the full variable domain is ETGVTQSPTHLIKTRGQQVTLRCSSQSGHNTVSWYQQALGQGPQFIFQYYREEENGRGNFPPRFSGLQFPNYSSELNVNALELDDSALYLCASSWRGQGGEQFFGPGTRLTVL.

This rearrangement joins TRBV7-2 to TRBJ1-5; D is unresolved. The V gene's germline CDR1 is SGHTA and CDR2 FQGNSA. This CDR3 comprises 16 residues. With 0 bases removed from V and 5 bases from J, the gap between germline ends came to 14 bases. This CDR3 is CASSLAGREIYQPQHF. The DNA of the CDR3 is TGTGCCAGCAGCTTAGCGGGTCGGGAAATATATCAGCCCCAGCATTTT.

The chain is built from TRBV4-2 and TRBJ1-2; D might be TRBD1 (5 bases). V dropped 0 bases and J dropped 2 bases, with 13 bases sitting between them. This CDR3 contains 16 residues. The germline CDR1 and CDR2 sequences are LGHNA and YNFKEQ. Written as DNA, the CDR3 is TGTGCCAGCAGCCAAGATGGGTGGGGCGCAAACTATGGCTACACCTTC. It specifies CASSQDGWGANYGYTF.

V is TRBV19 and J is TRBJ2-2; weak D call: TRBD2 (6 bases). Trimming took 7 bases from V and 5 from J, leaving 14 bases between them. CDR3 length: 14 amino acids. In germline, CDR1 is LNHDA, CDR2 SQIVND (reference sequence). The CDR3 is CASTWTGRTGELFF. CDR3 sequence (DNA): TGTGCCAGTACGTGGACGGGGAGGACCGGGGAGCTGTTTTTT. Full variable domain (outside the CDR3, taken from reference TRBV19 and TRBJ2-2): DGGITQSPKYLFRKEGQNVTLSCEQNLNHDAMYWYRQDPGQGLRLIYYSQIVNDFQKGDIAEGYSVSREKKESFPLTVTSAQKNPTAFYLCASTWTGRTGELFFGEGSRLTVL.

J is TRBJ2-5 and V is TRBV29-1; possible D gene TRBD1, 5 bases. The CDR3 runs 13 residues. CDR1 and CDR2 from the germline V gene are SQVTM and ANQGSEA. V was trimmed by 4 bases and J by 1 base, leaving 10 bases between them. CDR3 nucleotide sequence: TGCAGCGTTGCTGGGGCTCTCCAAGAGACCCAGTACTTC. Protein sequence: CSVAGALQETQYF.

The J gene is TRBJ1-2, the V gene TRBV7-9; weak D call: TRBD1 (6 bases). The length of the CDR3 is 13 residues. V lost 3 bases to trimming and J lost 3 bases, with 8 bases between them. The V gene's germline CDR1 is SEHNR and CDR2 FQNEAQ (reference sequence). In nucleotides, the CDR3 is TGTGCCAGCAGCTTCAGGGGAGACTATGGCTACACCTTC. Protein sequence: CASSFRGDYGYTF.

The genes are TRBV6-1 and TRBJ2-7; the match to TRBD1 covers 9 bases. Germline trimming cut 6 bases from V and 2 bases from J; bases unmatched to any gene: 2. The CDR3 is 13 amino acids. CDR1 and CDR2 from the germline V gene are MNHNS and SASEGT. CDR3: CASRRDRAYEQYF. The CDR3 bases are TGTGCCAGCAGAAGGGACAGGGCCTACGAGCAGTACTTC.

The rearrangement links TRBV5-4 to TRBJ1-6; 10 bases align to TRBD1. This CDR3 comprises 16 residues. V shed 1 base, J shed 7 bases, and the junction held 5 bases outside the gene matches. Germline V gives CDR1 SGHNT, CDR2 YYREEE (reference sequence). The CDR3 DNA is TGTGCCAGCAGCTTGACGCGACAGGGGGCGAATTCACCCCTCCACTTT. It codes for CASSLTRQGANSPLHF.

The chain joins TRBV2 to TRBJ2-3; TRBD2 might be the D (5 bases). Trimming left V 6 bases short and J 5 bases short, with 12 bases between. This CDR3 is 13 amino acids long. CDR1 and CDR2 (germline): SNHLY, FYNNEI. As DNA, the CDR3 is TGTGCCAGCAGCGGGGAGTATGGAGATACGCAGTATTTT. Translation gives CASSGEYGDTQYF.

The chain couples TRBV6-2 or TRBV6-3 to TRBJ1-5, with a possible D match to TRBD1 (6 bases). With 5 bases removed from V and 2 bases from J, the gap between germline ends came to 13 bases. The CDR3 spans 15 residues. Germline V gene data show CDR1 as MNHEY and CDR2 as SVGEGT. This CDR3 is CASSQHKGGNQPQHF. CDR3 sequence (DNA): TGTGCCAGCAGTCAACACAAGGGGGGCAATCAGCCCCAGCATTTT.